A single sample is the source of the 18 T cell receptor beta chains below, sequenced in a study of T cell responses to AZD1222 COVID-19 vaccine. Some clones are missing from TCRdb's copy, which holds only in-frame ones; the method was immunoSEQ multiplex PCR. The sample yields over 150,000 clones, 94% seen once. Sequenced here: peripheral blood, sampled 28 days after the second AZD1222 dose. All receptors come from an adult who received the AZD1222 COVID-19 vaccine.

The V gene is TRBV10-3, the J gene TRBJ1-4; no firm D call. CDR1 ENHRY and CDR2 SYGVKD come from the germline V gene. This CDR3 contains 14 residues. V was clipped by 7 bases and J by 7 bases, with 16 bases between them. The CDR3 DNA is TGTGCCATCACCCCGGACTTTGGCACTGAAAAACTGTTTTTT. Translating it yields CAITPDFGTEKLFF.

This chain joins TRBV7-9 and TRBJ2-7; D ambiguous. This CDR3 spans 13 amino acids. Germline assignment: CDR1 SEHNR and CDR2 FQNEAQ (reference sequence). The V gene lost 5 bases and the J gene lost 0 bases, with 8 bases spanning the gap. This CDR3 is CASSPPGSYEQYF. The DNA of the CDR3 is TGTGCCAGCAGCCCCCCGGGCTCCTACGAGCAGTACTTC.

V is TRBV28 and J is TRBJ1-1; no definite D call. Trimming removed 7 bases from V and 3 bases from J, with 12 bases in between. The CDR3 totals 13 residues. In germline, CDR1 is MDHEN, CDR2 SYDVKM. In nucleotides, the CDR3 is TGTGCCAGCACCAGAATCGGGTACACTGAAGCTTTCTTT. Amino acid sequence: CASTRIGYTEAFF.

The chain carries TRBV3-1 (or the pseudogene TRBV3-2) and TRBJ1-1, with D unclear. Trimming removed 1 base from V and 0 bases from J, with 6 bases in between. The CDR3 loop spans 14 amino acids. In germline, CDR1 is LGHDT, CDR2 YNNKEL (reference sequence). The CDR3 loop reads CASSQGTMNTEAFF. The CDR3 DNA reads as TGTGCCAGCAGCCAAGGGACGATGAACACTGAAGCTTTCTTT.

CDR3 amino acids: CASKIGEETQYF. CDR3 coding DNA: TGTGCCAGCAAGATAGGCGAAGAGACCCAGTACTTC. J is TRBJ2-5 and V is TRBV6-6; no clear D. V gave up 7 bases and J gave up 3 bases, with 9 bases separating them. Germline V gene sequence: CDR1 MNHNY, CDR2 SVGAGI (reference sequence). CDR3 length: 12 residues.

The genes are TRBV27 and TRBJ2-5; 15 nucleotides line up with TRBD2. The CDR3 sequence is 21 residues long. J was trimmed by 3 bases and V by 4 bases; bases with no gene match: 18. The germline V gene encodes CDR1 MNHEY and CDR2 SMNVEV (reference sequence). In DNA form, the CDR3 reads TGTGCCAGCAGTTGGTCCGCGTGGGGGACTAGCGGGAGGAGGGGTGAAGAGACCCAGTACTTC. Its protein is CASSWSAWGTSGRRGEETQYF.

The V call is TRBV19, the J call TRBJ1-2; D may be TRBD1 (5 bases). The CDR3 is 13 residues long. V lost 8 bases to trimming and J lost 7 bases, with 17 bases between them. CDR1 is LNHDA, CDR2 SQIVND, per germline (reference sequence). CDR3: CASSREVRAGYTF. The CDR3 DNA reads TGTGCCAGTTCCAGGGAAGTGAGAGCTGGCTACACCTTC.

This rearrangement joins TRBV11-3 to TRBJ2-5, with D hard to call. Germline values: CDR1 SGHNT, CDR2 YENEEA. CDR3 length: 12 residues. V lost 3 bases and J lost 2, with 4 bases in between. CDR3 in DNA: TGTGCCAGCAGCTTCCGACAAGAGACCCAGTACTTC. Translation gives CASSFRQETQYF. Drawing the rest from reference TRBV11-3 and TRBJ2-5, the complete variable domain is EAGVVQSPRYKIIEKKQPVAFWCNPISGHNTLYWYLQNLGQGPELLIRYENEEAVDDSQLPKDRFSAERLKGVDSTLKIQPAELGDSAVYLCASSFRQETQYFGPGTRLLVL.

A note on this clone: This same CDR3 is encoded by further DNA sequences in the sample. The chain links TRBV12-3 or TRBV12-4 to TRBJ1-2; 8 bases align to TRBD1. Trimming cost V 5 bases and J 4 bases; bases outside gene matches: 3. The CDR3 covers 13 residues. The CDR3 DNA sequence: TGTGCCAGCAGTCTAGACAGGGGCTATGGCTACACCTTC. This codes for CASSLDRGYGYTF.

The chain has TRBV19 and TRBJ1-5, with TRBD1 as a possible D gene (6 bases). The CDR3 spans 16 residues. Germline assignment: CDR1 LNHDA and CDR2 SQIVND (reference sequence). The germline V and J ends were trimmed by 3 bases and 2 bases, with 14 bases remaining between them. CDR3 region: CASSMGQGKGNQPQHF. The CDR3 DNA sequence: TGTGCCAGTAGTATGGGCCAGGGGAAGGGCAATCAGCCCCAGCATTTT.

V is TRBV4-1 and J is TRBJ2-7; D is uncertain. Between the trimmed V and J ends, which lost 4 bases and 4 bases, there was a span of 2 bases. The CDR3 consists of 10 residues. Germline V gene data show CDR1 as MGHRA and CDR2 as YSYEKL. CDR3 bases: TGCGCCAGCAGCCGTTACGAGCAGTACTTC. Its translation is CASSRYEQYF.

This chain connects TRBV10-1 to TRBJ2-7, with D possibly TRBD2 on 6 matching bases. Germline CDR1 and CDR2: WNHNN and SYGVQD (reference sequence). The CDR3 is 14 residues long. V was trimmed by 0 bases and J by 5 bases, leaving 11 bases between them. CDR3 DNA sequence: TGCGCCAGCAGTGAGTCTCGGGGGAGGAACGAGCAGTACTTC. Its translation: CASSESRGRNEQYF.

The chain employs TRBV21-1 and TRBJ1-4. TRBV21-1 has pseudogene status. The CDR3 totals 14 residues. CDR3 in DNA: TGTGCCGCGGAAATCGGAGGGAATAATGAAAAACTGTTTTTT. Its translation: CAAEIGGNNEKLFF.

This chain uses TRBV7-2 with TRBJ2-3, with 11 bases identical to TRBD1. In germline, CDR1 is SGHTA, CDR2 FQGNSA. CDR3 length equals 16 residues. The V gene end was trimmed by 1 base and the J gene end by 7 bases; junction bases not matched to a gene: 7. CDR3 amino acids: CASSLVGTGGSNTQYF. CDR3 bases: TGTGCCAGCAGCTTAGTCGGGACAGGGGGGTCAAATACGCAGTATTTT.

The chain uses TRBV5-1 and TRBJ1-1; tentative D call: TRBD1 (5 bases). Trimming stripped 4 bases from V and 1 base from J, with 8 bases between. The CDR3 runs to 13 residues. Germline CDR1 reads SGHRS; CDR2 reads YFSETQ. The CDR3 DNA reads as TGCGCCAGCAGCAGAGGACAGAACACTGAAGCTTTCTTT. This sequence encodes CASSRGQNTEAFF.

This clone was counted between two and nine times. V usage is TRBV15 and J usage is TRBJ1-2; maybe TRBD1 (6 bases). Trimming cost V 1 base and J 5 bases, with 8 bases left between them. The CDR3 consists of 13 residues. The germline gives CDR1 LNHNV, CDR2 YYDKDF (reference sequence). CDR3 protein: CATSRVDSYGYTF. CDR3 sequence (DNA): TGTGCCACCAGCAGAGTGGACAGTTATGGCTACACCTTC.

The rearrangement links TRBV7-2 to TRBJ2-2, with D unclear. The CDR3 runs to 14 residues. Germline assignment: CDR1 SGHTA and CDR2 FQGNSA. With 4 bases removed from V and 4 bases from J, the gap between germline ends came to 10 bases. CDR3 bases: TGTGCCAGCAGCTCCGGTGCGATCACCGGGGAGCTGTTTTTT. Protein: CASSSGAITGELFF.

The chain joins TRBV28 to TRBJ2-1; 8 bases fit TRBD2. CDR3 length: 16 residues. The junction had 10 bases not matched to a gene; V was cut back by 5 bases and J by 4 bases. The germline gives CDR1 MDHEN, CDR2 SYDVKM. The CDR3 is CASSPLLAGLYNEQFF. The CDR3 nucleotides are TGTGCCAGCAGTCCACTCTTAGCGGGATTGTACAATGAGCAGTTCTTC.